The present entry profiles one T cell receptor beta chain with its context. TCRdb reanalyzed the 5' RACE reads, giving one entry per CDR3 protein sequence and no DNA. Listed are almost 450,000 distinct CDR3 sequences; roughly 8% falls within the top ten. CDR1 and CDR2 (germline): MGHDK, SYGVNS. The CDR3 has 15 amino acids. The sample originates from a study of T cells expressing NK-cell markers. What was sequenced was blood T cells: a sorted CD56 or NKG2C T cell subset, CD4+ or CD8+ T cells, or bulk PBMC T cells (not recorded which). The source of this sequence is a woman aged 18-69 years in good health. The chain links TRBV25-1 to TRBJ2-1; the TCRdb D gene call, TRBD2, has no DNA to confirm it. The CDR3 loop reads CARAGGPGGYNEQFF.